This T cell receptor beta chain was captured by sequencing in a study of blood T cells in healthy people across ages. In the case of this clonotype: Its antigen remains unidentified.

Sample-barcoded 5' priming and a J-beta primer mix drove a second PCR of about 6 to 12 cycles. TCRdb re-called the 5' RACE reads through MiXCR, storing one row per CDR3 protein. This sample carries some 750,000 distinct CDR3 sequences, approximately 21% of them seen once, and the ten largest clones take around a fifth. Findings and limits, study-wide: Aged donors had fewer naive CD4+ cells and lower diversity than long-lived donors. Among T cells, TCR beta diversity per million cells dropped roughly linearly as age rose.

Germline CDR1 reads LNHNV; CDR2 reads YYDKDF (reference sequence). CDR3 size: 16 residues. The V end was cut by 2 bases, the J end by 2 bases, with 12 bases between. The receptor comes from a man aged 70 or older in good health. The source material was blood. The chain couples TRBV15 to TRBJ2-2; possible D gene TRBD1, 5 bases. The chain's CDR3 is CATSRKNRINTGELFF. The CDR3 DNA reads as TGTGCCACCAGCAGAAAAAACAGGATAAACACCGGGGAGCTGTTTTTT.